This is a list of T cell receptor beta chains from one sample in a study of blood T cell repertoires in COVID-19. Repertoires were generated with immunoSEQ multiplex PCR, while TCRdb's copy carries only in-frame clones and drops some. The profile covers 250,000 to 300,000 clones, with roughly 85% appearing a single time and approximately 5.1% taken by the ten largest. The sequencing sample was made of peripheral blood. These receptors all come from a middle-aged man with active or convalescent COVID-19. CDR3s include the opening cysteine and the closing phenylalanine or tryptophan. Fields, in order: V gene, CDR3 length, J gene, clone size, D gene, CDR3 DNA, CDR3 protein. The D gene is left open where the match is weak. Expanded clones are given a class, and other clones once, few, many or no size at all.

v_gene: TRBV5-1; len: 15; j_gene: TRBJ2-7; abundance: NA; d_gene: TRBD1; CDR3nt: TGCGCCAGCAGCTTGGGGACAGGGGATGCCCACGAGCAGTACTTC; CDR3aa: CASSLGTGDAHEQYF
v_gene: TRBV28; len: 13; j_gene: TRBJ1-2; abundance: once; d_gene: NA; CDR3nt: TGTGCCAGCACCTGGGTGGGAGACTATGGCTACACCTTC; CDR3aa: CASTWVGDYGYTF
v_gene: TRBV24-1; len: 12; j_gene: TRBJ2-7; abundance: NA; d_gene: TRBD2; CDR3nt: TGTGCCACCAGTGAGGGGAGGGGCGAGCAGTACTTC; CDR3aa: CATSEGRGEQYF
v_gene: TRBV29-1; len: 14; j_gene: TRBJ2-7; abundance: NA; d_gene: NA; CDR3nt: TGCAGCGTTGCGGAGGGCCTAAGCTCCTACGAGCAGTACTTC; CDR3aa: CSVAEGLSSYEQYF
v_gene: TRBV4-1; len: 15; j_gene: TRBJ1-5; abundance: NA; d_gene: NA; CDR3nt: TGCGCCAGCAGCCAGGCACTGGGGGGTGGTCAGCCCCAGCATTTT; CDR3aa: CASSQALGGGQPQHF
v_gene: TRBV6-1; len: 13; j_gene: TRBJ1-2; abundance: NA; d_gene: NA; CDR3nt: TGTGCCAGCAGTGATGGCATGAACTATGGCTACACCTTC; CDR3aa: CASSDGMNYGYTF
v_gene: TRBV18; len: 18; j_gene: TRBJ2-1; abundance: NA; d_gene: TRBD2; CDR3nt: TGTGCCAGCTCACCAGGGACTAGCGGGAGCGAATCCTACAATGAGCAGTTCTTC; CDR3aa: CASSPGTSGSESYNEQFF
v_gene: TRBV28; len: 20; j_gene: TRBJ2-3; abundance: NA; d_gene: TRBD1; CDR3nt: TGTGCCAGCAGTTTAAGCGGCGGGGGCCGGACAGGGGTATTACCAGATACGCAGTATTTT; CDR3aa: CASSLSGGGRTGVLPDTQYF
v_gene: TRBV27; len: 16; j_gene: TRBJ2-3; abundance: NA; d_gene: NA; CDR3nt: TGTGCCAGCAGTTTAGGCTTTGGGCATCGCACAGATACGCAGTATTTT; CDR3aa: CASSLGFGHRTDTQYF
v_gene: TRBV5-1; len: 14; j_gene: TRBJ2-3; abundance: NA; d_gene: NA; CDR3nt: TGCGCCAGCAGCCAGGACTCTTACACAGATACGCAGTATTTT; CDR3aa: CASSQDSYTDTQYF
v_gene: TRBV4-3; len: 14; j_gene: TRBJ1-1; abundance: few; d_gene: NA; CDR3nt: TGCGCCAGCAGTGTTTCAAGGGGTTCCATCGAAGCTTTCTTT; CDR3aa: CASSVSRGSIEAFF
v_gene: TRBV3-1/TRBV3-2; len: 14; j_gene: TRBJ1-5; abundance: NA; d_gene: NA; CDR3nt: TGTGCCAGCAGCCAAGGGACAGCGAATCAGCCCCAGCATTTT; CDR3aa: CASSQGTANQPQHF
v_gene: TRBV7-2; len: 11; j_gene: TRBJ2-3; abundance: NA; d_gene: NA; CDR3nt: TGTGCCAGCAGCTTTGGCGATACGCAGTATTTT; CDR3aa: CASSFGDTQYF
v_gene: TRBV28; len: 14; j_gene: TRBJ2-1; abundance: NA; d_gene: TRBD2; CDR3nt: TGTGCCAGCAGCAATAGCGGGAGCCACAATGAGCAGTTCTTC; CDR3aa: CASSNSGSHNEQFF
v_gene: TRBV27; len: 14; j_gene: TRBJ1-5; abundance: once; d_gene: NA; CDR3nt: TGTGCCAGCAGTCCTATCCACCCCACTCAGCCCCAGCATTTT; CDR3aa: CASSPIHPTQPQHF
v_gene: TRBV7-9; len: 11; j_gene: TRBJ2-3; abundance: NA; d_gene: NA; CDR3nt: TGTGCCAGCAGCTCGGTGGATACGCAGTATTTT; CDR3aa: CASSSVDTQYF
v_gene: TRBV2; len: 14; j_gene: TRBJ1-2; abundance: NA; d_gene: NA; CDR3nt: TGTGCCAGCAGCCCTACCTGGGGGGACTATGGCTACACCTTC; CDR3aa: CASSPTWGDYGYTF
v_gene: TRBV7-8; len: 14; j_gene: TRBJ2-1; abundance: NA; d_gene: NA; CDR3nt: TGTGCCAGCAGCTTGCGGGACTCTAACAGGGGGCAGTTCTTC; CDR3aa: CASSLRDSNRGQFF
v_gene: TRBV9; len: 14; j_gene: TRBJ2-3; abundance: NA; d_gene: TRBD1; CDR3nt: TGTGCCAGCAGCGACGGGACAGCTGCAGGTACGCAGTATTTT; CDR3aa: CASSDGTAAGTQYF
v_gene: TRBV4-2; len: 16; j_gene: TRBJ1-2; abundance: NA; d_gene: TRBD1; CDR3nt: TGTGCCAGCAGCCAAGCTGGGTCCCAGGGGGCGTATGGCTACACCTTC; CDR3aa: CASSQAGSQGAYGYTF
v_gene: TRBV6-1; len: 13; j_gene: TRBJ1-2; abundance: NA; d_gene: TRBD1; CDR3nt: TGTGCCAGCAGTGAAAGGGGGCGTCAGGGCTACACCTTC; CDR3aa: CASSERGRQGYTF
v_gene: TRBV4-3; len: 14; j_gene: TRBJ2-7; abundance: NA; d_gene: TRBD2; CDR3nt: TGCGCCAGCAGCCAAGCAGCGGGAGCCTACGAGCAGTACTTC; CDR3aa: CASSQAAGAYEQYF
v_gene: TRBV5-1; len: 18; j_gene: TRBJ1-2; abundance: NA; d_gene: TRBD1; CDR3nt: TGCGCCAGCAGCCCCCCTCCGTCCCGGGACAGGTTCCTCTATGGCTACACCTTC; CDR3aa: CASSPPPSRDRFLYGYTF
v_gene: TRBV2; len: 15; j_gene: TRBJ2-7; abundance: NA; d_gene: NA; CDR3nt: TGTGCCAGCAGTGAAGGGCGCGGCGGGGCGTACGAGCAGTACTTC; CDR3aa: CASSEGRGGAYEQYF
v_gene: TRBV28; len: 14; j_gene: TRBJ1-2; abundance: NA; d_gene: NA; CDR3nt: TGTGCCAGCAGTTTACTGAGGGGGACATATGGCTACACCTTC; CDR3aa: CASSLLRGTYGYTF
v_gene: TRBV9; len: 15; j_gene: TRBJ2-2; abundance: NA; d_gene: NA; CDR3nt: TGTGCCAGCAGCGTAGATAGCGGGAACACCGGGGAGCTGTTTTTT; CDR3aa: CASSVDSGNTGELFF
v_gene: TRBV12-2; len: 17; j_gene: TRBJ1-5; abundance: NA; d_gene: NA; CDR3nt: TGTGCAAGTCGCTTTAGGTGGACAGGCGCGGACAATCAGCCCCAGCATTTT; CDR3aa: CASRFRWTGADNQPQHF
v_gene: TRBV19; len: 15; j_gene: TRBJ1-6; abundance: NA; d_gene: NA; CDR3nt: TGTGCCAGTAAACGAGGCGGGGACTCATCGCCACCCCTCCACTTT; CDR3aa: CASKRGGDSSPPLHF
v_gene: TRBV4-2; len: 15; j_gene: TRBJ2-5; abundance: NA; d_gene: NA; CDR3nt: TGTGCCAGCAGCCCCCCCACAGACACCCAAGGGACCCAGTACTTC; CDR3aa: CASSPPTDTQGTQYF
v_gene: TRBV5-1; len: 15; j_gene: TRBJ1-6; abundance: few; d_gene: NA; CDR3nt: TGCGCCAGCAGCTCGCCTGGTGCAGGGAACTCACCCCTCCACTTT; CDR3aa: CASSSPGAGNSPLHF
v_gene: TRBV30; len: 12; j_gene: TRBJ2-7; abundance: NA; d_gene: TRBD1; CDR3nt: TGTGCCTGGAACAGGGGGTACTACGAGCAGTACTTC; CDR3aa: CAWNRGYYEQYF
v_gene: TRBV5-5; len: 15; j_gene: TRBJ2-2; abundance: NA; d_gene: NA; CDR3nt: TGTGCCAGCAGCTTGGGGCAGGGTGCCACCGGGGAGCTGTTTTTT; CDR3aa: CASSLGQGATGELFF
v_gene: TRBV27; len: 15; j_gene: TRBJ2-5; abundance: NA; d_gene: TRBD2; CDR3nt: TGTGCCAGCAGTTTTAAGCGGGGGGTTCAAGAGACCCAGTACTTC; CDR3aa: CASSFKRGVQETQYF
v_gene: TRBV5-1; len: 16; j_gene: TRBJ2-5; abundance: once; d_gene: NA; CDR3nt: TGCGCCAGCAGCCCAAGGGGCCCTGGCCCCCAAGAGACCCAGTACTTC; CDR3aa: CASSPRGPGPQETQYF
v_gene: TRBV4-2; len: 15; j_gene: TRBJ1-4; abundance: NA; d_gene: TRBD1; CDR3nt: TGTGCCAGCAGCCAGGGACAGGGCCTTAATGAAAAACTGTTTTTT; CDR3aa: CASSQGQGLNEKLFF
v_gene: TRBV12-3/TRBV12-4; len: 13; j_gene: TRBJ1-1; abundance: few; d_gene: NA; CDR3nt: TGTGCCAGCAGTTTATCTGAGGGCACTGAAGCTTTCTTT; CDR3aa: CASSLSEGTEAFF
v_gene: TRBV5-6; len: 14; j_gene: TRBJ1-3; abundance: NA; d_gene: NA; CDR3nt: TGTGCCAGCAGCTTGGTACAGGGTGGAAACACCATATATTTT; CDR3aa: CASSLVQGGNTIYF
v_gene: TRBV4-1; len: 14; j_gene: TRBJ2-7; abundance: NA; d_gene: TRBD1; CDR3nt: TGCGCCAGCAGCCAGCTGACAGGGGCCTACGAGCAGTACTTC; CDR3aa: CASSQLTGAYEQYF
v_gene: TRBV11-3; len: 15; j_gene: TRBJ2-3; abundance: NA; d_gene: TRBD1; CDR3nt: TGTGCCAGCAGCTTAGGGCTACAGGGGGCAGATACGCAGTATTTT; CDR3aa: CASSLGLQGADTQYF
v_gene: TRBV4-3; len: 16; j_gene: TRBJ1-4; abundance: NA; d_gene: NA; CDR3nt: TGCGCCAGCAGCCAAGGTGGGGGGTTGATCCGCGAAAAACTGTTTTTT; CDR3aa: CASSQGGGLIREKLFF
v_gene: TRBV6-5; len: 13; j_gene: TRBJ2-3; abundance: NA; d_gene: NA; CDR3nt: TGTGTTACTTCCAATAGAATCACAGATACGCAGTATTTT; CDR3aa: CVTSNRITDTQYF
v_gene: TRBV7-7; len: 15; j_gene: TRBJ2-2; abundance: NA; d_gene: TRBD1; CDR3nt: TGTGCCAGCAGCTCCGGGACAGGGAACACCGGGGAGCTGTTTTTT; CDR3aa: CASSSGTGNTGELFF
v_gene: TRBV9; len: 17; j_gene: TRBJ1-3; abundance: NA; d_gene: NA; CDR3nt: TGTGCCAGCAGCGTAGTGGGTGACAGACTCTCTGGAAACACCATATATTTT; CDR3aa: CASSVVGDRLSGNTIYF
v_gene: TRBV2; len: 13; j_gene: TRBJ2-7; abundance: NA; d_gene: TRBD2; CDR3nt: TGTGCCAGCAGGACTAGCGGGAAAAGTGGGCAGTACTTC; CDR3aa: CASRTSGKSGQYF
v_gene: TRBV7-9; len: 15; j_gene: TRBJ1-1; abundance: NA; d_gene: TRBD1; CDR3nt: TGTGCCAGCAGCTTGAGACAGGGGCCGAACACTGAAGCTTTCTTT; CDR3aa: CASSLRQGPNTEAFF